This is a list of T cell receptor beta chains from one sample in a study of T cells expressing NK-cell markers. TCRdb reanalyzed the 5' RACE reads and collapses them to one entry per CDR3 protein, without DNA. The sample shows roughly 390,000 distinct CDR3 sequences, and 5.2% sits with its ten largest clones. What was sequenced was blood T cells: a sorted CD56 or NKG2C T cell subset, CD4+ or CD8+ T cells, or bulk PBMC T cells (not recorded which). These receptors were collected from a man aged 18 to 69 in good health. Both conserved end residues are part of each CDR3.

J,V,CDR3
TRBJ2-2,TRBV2,CASTVGNTGELFF
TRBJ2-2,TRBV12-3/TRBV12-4,CASVEGAITGELFF
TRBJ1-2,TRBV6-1,CASSPQGAGGYTF
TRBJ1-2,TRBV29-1,CSVEDYQGRHGYTF
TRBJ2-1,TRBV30,CAWTQVAYNEQFF
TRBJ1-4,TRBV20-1,CSAAGAPNEKLFF
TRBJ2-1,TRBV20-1,CSARAGFGTGLYNEQFF
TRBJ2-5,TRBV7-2,CASSRDRDETQYF
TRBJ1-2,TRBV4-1,CASSQPSHLNYGYTF
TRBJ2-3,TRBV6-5,CASSHSISSGGSTDTQYF
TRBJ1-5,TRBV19,CASSVEGFRHQPQHF
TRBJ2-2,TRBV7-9,CASSLGGTGAGELFF
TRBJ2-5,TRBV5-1,CASSGMGLPHQETQYF
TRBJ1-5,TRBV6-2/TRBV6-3,CASSDPHSNQPQHF
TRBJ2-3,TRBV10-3,CASSEWTSGGSTDTQYF
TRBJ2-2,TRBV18,CASSQNEGQSAGELFF
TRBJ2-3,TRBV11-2,CASSVTTAIRLTQYF
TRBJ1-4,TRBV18,CASSPRDATNEKLFF
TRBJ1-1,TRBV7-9,CASSLLALRVGEAFF
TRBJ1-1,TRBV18,CASSPVQDRGAFF
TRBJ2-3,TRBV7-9,CASSSWGDGDTQYF
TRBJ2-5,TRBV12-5,CASGPRQGRRETQYF
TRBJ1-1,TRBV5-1,CASSWGDRRTLNTEAFF
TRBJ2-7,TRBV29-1,CSVDRGDKNREQYF
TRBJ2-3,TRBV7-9,CASSRIRGRIGDTQYF
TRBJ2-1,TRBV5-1,CASTPVGGLRYNEQFF
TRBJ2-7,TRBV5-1,CASSLEQGNSYEQYF
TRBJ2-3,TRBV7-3,CASSGRLDGLAEYF
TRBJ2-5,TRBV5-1,CASSLAGGRSSTQYF
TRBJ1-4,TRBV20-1,CSASPLVGASTEKLFF
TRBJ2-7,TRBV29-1,CSATGPNSYEQYF
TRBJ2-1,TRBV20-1,CSARAEDRVLNEQFF
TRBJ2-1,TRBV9,CASSPRQGAGEQFF
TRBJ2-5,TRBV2,CASNPATRGGTQYF
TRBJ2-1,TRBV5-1,CASSLDGQIPISYNEQFF
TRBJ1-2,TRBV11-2,CASRTSGRRDYGYTF
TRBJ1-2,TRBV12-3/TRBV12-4,CASSYLTGDAMNYGYTF
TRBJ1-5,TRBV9,CASSAGQDPGQPQHF
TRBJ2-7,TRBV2,CASSPQGSGYEQYF
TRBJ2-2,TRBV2,CASKGSGSTGELFF
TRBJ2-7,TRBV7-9,CASSLRDLNEQYF
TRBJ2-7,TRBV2,CASRNSGGSYEQYF
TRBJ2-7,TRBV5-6,CASSFGDRESYEQYF
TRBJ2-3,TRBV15,CATTRGGHEDTQYF
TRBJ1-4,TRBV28,CATRGGDATNEKLFF
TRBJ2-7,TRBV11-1,CASSLLRGRDEQYF
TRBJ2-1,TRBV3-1,CASSFPGTRGRNEQFF
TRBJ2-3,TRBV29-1,CSVYPDYLNPTDTQYF
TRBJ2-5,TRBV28,CASSLYPGAGEETQYF
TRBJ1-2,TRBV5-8,CASSRPGQTNYGYTF
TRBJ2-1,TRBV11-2,CASSRLAGGRNEQFF
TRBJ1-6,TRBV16,CASSQGRTGDNSPLHF
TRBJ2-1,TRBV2,CATGTSGGQTWGEQFF
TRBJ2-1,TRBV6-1,CASSTGGLAGGSYNEQFF
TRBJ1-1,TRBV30,CAWSVSRVKGRAEAFF
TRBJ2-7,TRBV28,CASSPGGLAANYEQYF
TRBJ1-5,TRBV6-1,CASRGTVTSNQPQHF